The 10 T cell receptor beta chains below come from one sample, sequenced in a study of siplizumab effects on memory and regulatory T cells. Repertoires were generated with immunoSEQ multiplex PCR, while TCRdb's copy carries only in-frame clones and drops some. This table has over 55,000 clones, approximately 87% appearing once. What was sequenced was memory CD4+ T cells sorted from blood. These receptors originate from a human donor in good health.

The chain carries TRBV6-5 and TRBJ1-1; no clear D. CDR3 length: 11 residues. Trimming took 6 bases from V and 3 from J, leaving 5 bases between them. In germline, CDR1 is MNHEY, CDR2 SVGAGI. The DNA of the CDR3 is TGTGCCAGCAGAACAGACACTGAAGCTTTCTTT. It encodes CASRTDTEAFF.

The V gene is TRBV15, the J gene TRBJ2-5; D is ambiguous. V lost 3 bases and J lost 2, with 13 bases in between. The length of the CDR3 is 15 residues. The germline V gene has CDR1 LNHNV and CDR2 YYDKDF (reference sequence). The CDR3 nucleotides are TGTGCCACCAGCAGGGACCCCGACCCGCAAGAGACCCAGTACTTC. Protein sequence: CATSRDPDPQETQYF.

The gene calls are TRBV5-8 and TRBJ2-2; TRBD2 agrees at 13 bases. From germline, CDR1 is SGHTS and CDR2 YDEGEE. CDR3 length equals 16 residues. V lost 2 bases and J lost 13; bases outside the gene matches: 11. In DNA, the CDR3 is TGTGCCAGCAGCTTCGGACTAGCGGGAGACGTTTGGGGGCTGTTTTTT. This codes for CASSFGLAGDVWGLFF.

The J gene is TRBJ1-2, the V gene TRBV19; D remains unclear. Germline CDR1 reads LNHDA; CDR2 reads SQIVND (reference sequence). With 3 bases removed from V and 4 bases from J, the gap between germline ends came to 15 bases. The CDR3 covers 15 residues. The CDR3 spells CASSISAVSSYGYTF. For the CDR3, the DNA is TGTGCCAGTAGTATTTCGGCGGTCAGTTCCTATGGCTACACCTTC.

V and J are TRBV15 and TRBJ2-1; TRBD2 agrees at 10 bases. The length of the CDR3 is 17 residues. Germline V gene data show CDR1 as LNHNV and CDR2 as YYDKDF (reference sequence). Losses at the gene ends were 9 bases for V and 10 bases for J; bases not matched to a gene: 21. This CDR3 is CATSRSLWTSGRPEQFF. In nucleotides, the CDR3 is TGTGCCACGTCCCGGAGCCTTTGGACTAGCGGAAGACCAGAGCAGTTCTTC.

The V and J genes are TRBV7-3 and TRBJ1-2; tentatively, D is TRBD1 (5 bases). The germline CDR1 and CDR2 sequences are SGHTA and FQGTGA. The V end lost 5 bases, the J end lost 1 base, and 8 bases lay between the germline ends. CDR3 size: 13 residues. The CDR3 here is CASSPDSNYGYTF. The CDR3 coding sequence is TGTGCCAGCAGCCCCGACAGTAACTATGGCTACACCTTC.

The chain carries TRBV2 and TRBJ1-1; 9 bases align to TRBD1. The V and J ends lost 7 bases and 4 bases, in that order; junction bases with no gene match: 7. Germline CDR1 is SNHLY and CDR2 is FYNNEI. CDR3 size: 14 residues. The CDR3, as DNA: TGTGCCAGCAATCGGGACAGGGTACCCACTGAAGCTTTCTTT. It translates to CASNRDRVPTEAFF.

The chain recombines TRBV11-2 with TRBJ2-1; D is unresolved. Between the trimmed V and J ends, which lost 1 base and 9 bases, there was a span of 10 bases. CDR1 and CDR2 from the germline V gene are SGHAT and FQNNGV. The CDR3 consists of 13 residues. CDR3 amino acids: CASSLVVATEQFF. The CDR3 bases are TGTGCCAGCAGCTTAGTAGTAGCTACTGAGCAGTTCTTC.

V gene TRBV7-2 combines with J gene TRBJ2-7, with D possibly matching TRBD1 (5 bases). V lost 1 base and J 2 bases, leaving 15 bases between the germline ends. The CDR3 loop spans 16 amino acids. Per the germline V gene, CDR1 is SGHTA and CDR2 is FQGNSA. Here the CDR3 DNA reads TGTGCCAGCAGCTTAGGGGGCCAGAGCCAAACCTACGAGCAGTACTTC. It specifies CASSLGGQSQTYEQYF.

This rearrangement joins TRBV5-1 to TRBJ1-3; maybe TRBD1 (5 bases). This CDR3 has 16 residues. Germline CDR1 reads SGHRS; CDR2 reads YFSETQ. The V gene lost 5 bases and the J gene lost 4 bases, with 19 bases spanning the gap. DNA of the CDR3: TGCGCCAGCAGTGACCAGGGTTTTATCAGCGGAAACACCATATATTTT. It is translated as CASSDQGFISGNTIYF.